This T cell receptor (beta chain) derives from a study of low-dose radiotherapy and immunotherapy resistance in tumors. First-strand cDNA relied on TRAV- and TRBV-specific primers spanning alpha and beta chains. Amplification of TCRs used a constant-region primer and V-primer adapter for approximately 19 PCR cycles. TCRdb fed the reads into MiXCR, producing one record per CDR3 protein. The table lists about 100,000 distinct CDR3 sequences, less than 25% of them singletons. This clonotype was seen ten or more times. V gave up 4 bases and J gave up 0 bases, with 6 bases separating them. The CDR3 totals 13 residues. Germline V CDR1 and CDR2: SGHVS, FNYEAQ. Time point specified: after trial treatment. Treatment defined: LDRT plus nivolumab, ipilimumab, low-dose cyclophosphamide and aspirin (RACIN trial).

This rearrangement joins TRBV7-6 to TRBJ1-2; D remains ambiguous. The origin of this receptor is a male donor with prostate cancer. The sample was PBMCs, taken after low-dose radiotherapy plus immunotherapy. CDR3 protein: CASSWKANYGYTF. In DNA, the CDR3 is TGTGCCAGCAGCTGGAAAGCTAACTATGGCTACACCTTC.